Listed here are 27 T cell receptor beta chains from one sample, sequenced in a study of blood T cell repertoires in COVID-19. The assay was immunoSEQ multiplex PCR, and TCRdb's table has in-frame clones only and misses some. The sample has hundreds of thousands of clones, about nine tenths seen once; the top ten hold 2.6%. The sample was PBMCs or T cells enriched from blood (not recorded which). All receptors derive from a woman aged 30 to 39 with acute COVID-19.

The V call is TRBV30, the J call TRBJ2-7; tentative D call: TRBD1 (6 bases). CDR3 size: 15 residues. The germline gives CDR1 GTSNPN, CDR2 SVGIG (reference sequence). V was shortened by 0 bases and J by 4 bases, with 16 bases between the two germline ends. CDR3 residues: CAWSVRGQPIYEQYF. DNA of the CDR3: TGTGCCTGGAGTGTACGAGGACAGCCGATTTACGAGCAGTACTTC.

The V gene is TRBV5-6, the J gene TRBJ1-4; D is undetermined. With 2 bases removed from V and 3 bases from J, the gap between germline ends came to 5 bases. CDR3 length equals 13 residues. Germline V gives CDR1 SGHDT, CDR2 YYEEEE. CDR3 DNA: TGTGCCAGCAGCTTTCTATCTAATGAAAAACTGTTTTTT. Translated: CASSFLSNEKLFF.

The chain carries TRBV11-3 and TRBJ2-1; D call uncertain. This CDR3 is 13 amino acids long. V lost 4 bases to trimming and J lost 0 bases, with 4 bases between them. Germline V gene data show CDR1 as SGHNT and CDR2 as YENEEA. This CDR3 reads CASSSGSYNEQFF. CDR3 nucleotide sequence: TGTGCCAGCAGCTCAGGCTCCTACAATGAGCAGTTCTTC.

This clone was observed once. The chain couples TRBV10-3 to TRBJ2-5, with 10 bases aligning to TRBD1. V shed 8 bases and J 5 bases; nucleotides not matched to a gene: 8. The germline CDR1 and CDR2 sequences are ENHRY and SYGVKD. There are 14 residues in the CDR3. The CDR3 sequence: CAIGRDRGYETQYF. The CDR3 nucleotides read TGTGCCATCGGACGGGACAGGGGTTACGAGACCCAGTACTTC.

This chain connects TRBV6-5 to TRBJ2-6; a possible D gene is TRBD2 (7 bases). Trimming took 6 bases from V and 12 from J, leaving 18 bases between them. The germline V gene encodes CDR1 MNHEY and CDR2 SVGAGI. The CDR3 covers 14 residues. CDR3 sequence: CASSAGGTSLVLTF. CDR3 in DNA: TGTGCCAGCAGCGCCGGGGGGACATCACTCGTCCTGACTTTC.

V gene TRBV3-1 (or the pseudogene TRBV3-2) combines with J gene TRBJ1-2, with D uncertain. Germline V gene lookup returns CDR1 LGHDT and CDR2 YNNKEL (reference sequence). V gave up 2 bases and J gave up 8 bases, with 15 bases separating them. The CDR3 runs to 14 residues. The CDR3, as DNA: TGTGCCAGCAGCCAAAGGAGAGGAGTGTCGGGCTACACCTTC. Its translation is CASSQRRGVSGYTF.

CDR3 nucleotides: TGTGCCTGGGAACGAGGAGCGGACAGGGGGTTCTATGGCTACACCTTC. It encodes CAWERGADRGFYGYTF. The chain combines TRBV30 with TRBJ1-2; TRBD1 aligns across 10 bases. CDR3 length: 16 residues. V was pared by 5 bases and J by 4 bases, with 13 bases of the junction left unmatched. From germline, CDR1 is GTSNPN and CDR2 SVGIG (reference sequence).

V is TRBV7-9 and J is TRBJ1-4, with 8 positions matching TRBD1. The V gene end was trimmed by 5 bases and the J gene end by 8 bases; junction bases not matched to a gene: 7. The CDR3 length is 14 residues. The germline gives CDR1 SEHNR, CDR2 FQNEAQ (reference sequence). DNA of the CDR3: TGTGCCAGCAGCAAGGACAGGGAGGGGGAAAAACTGTTTTTT. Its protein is CASSKDREGEKLFF. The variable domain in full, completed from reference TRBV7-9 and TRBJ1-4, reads DTGVSQNPRHKITKRGQNVTFRCDPISEHNRLYWYRQTLGQGPEFLTYFQNEAQLEKSRLLSDRFSAERPKGSFSTLEIQRTEQGDSAMYLCASSKDREGEKLFFGSGTQLSVL.

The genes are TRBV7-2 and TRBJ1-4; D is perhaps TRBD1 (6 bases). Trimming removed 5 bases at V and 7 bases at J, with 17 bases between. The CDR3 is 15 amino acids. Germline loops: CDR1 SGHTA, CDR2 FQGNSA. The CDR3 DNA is TGTGCCAGCAGCCCAAGGCAAGGGGGTTCTGAAAAACTGTTTTTT. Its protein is CASSPRQGGSEKLFF.

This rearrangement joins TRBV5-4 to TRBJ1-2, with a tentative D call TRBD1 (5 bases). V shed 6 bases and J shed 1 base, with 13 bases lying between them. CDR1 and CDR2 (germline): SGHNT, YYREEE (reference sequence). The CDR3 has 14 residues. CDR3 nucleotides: TGTGCCAGCACCCCAAGGGGACTTAACTATGGCTACACCTTC. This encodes CASTPRGLNYGYTF.

CDR3 DNA: TGTGCCAGCTCGCTCCCGGGGGTCCGGGGGAAAGATGAGCAGTTCTTC. Translated: CASSLPGVRGKDEQFF. This chain uses TRBV18 with TRBJ2-1, with D perhaps matching TRBD2 (6 bases). With 6 bases removed from V and 8 bases from J, the gap between germline ends came to 23 bases. Germline V CDR1 and CDR2: KGHSH, LQKENI. The CDR3 runs 16 residues.

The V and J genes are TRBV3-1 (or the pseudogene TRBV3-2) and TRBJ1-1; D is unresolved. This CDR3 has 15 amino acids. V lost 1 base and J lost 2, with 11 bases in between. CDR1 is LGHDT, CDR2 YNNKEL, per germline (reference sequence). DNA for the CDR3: TGTGCCAGCAGCCAAGTGAGGACGGGAAACACTGAAGCTTTCTTT. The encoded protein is CASSQVRTGNTEAFF.

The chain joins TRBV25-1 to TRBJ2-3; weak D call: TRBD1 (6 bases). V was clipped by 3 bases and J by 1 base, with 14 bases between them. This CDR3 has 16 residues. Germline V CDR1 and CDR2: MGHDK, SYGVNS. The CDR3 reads CASSDRDIARTDTQYF. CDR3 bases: TGTGCCAGCAGTGACCGGGACATAGCCCGCACAGATACGCAGTATTTT.

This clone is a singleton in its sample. The CDR3 coding sequence is TGCGCCAGCAGCAGTCAGACTAGCGGGGGGGCAGAGGAGCAGTTCTTC. It yields the protein CASSSQTSGGAEEQFF. The V and J genes are TRBV5-1 and TRBJ2-1, with TRBD2 matching over 14 bases. V lost 4 bases, J lost 10 bases, and 10 bases stayed unmatched. This CDR3 spans 16 amino acids. From germline, CDR1 is SGHRS and CDR2 YFSETQ. Supplemented by reference TRBV5-1 and TRBJ2-1, the full variable domain reads KAGVTQTPRYLIKTRGQQVTLSCSPISGHRSVSWYQQTPGQGLQFLFEYFSETQRNKGNFPGRFSGRQFSNSRSEMNVSTLELGDSALYLCASSSQTSGGAEEQFFGPGTRLTVL.

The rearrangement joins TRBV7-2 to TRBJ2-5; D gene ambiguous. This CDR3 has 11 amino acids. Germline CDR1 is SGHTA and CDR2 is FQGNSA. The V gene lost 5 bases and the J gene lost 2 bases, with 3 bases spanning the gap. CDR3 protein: CASSPQETQYF. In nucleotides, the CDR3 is TGTGCCAGCAGCCCACAAGAGACCCAGTACTTC.

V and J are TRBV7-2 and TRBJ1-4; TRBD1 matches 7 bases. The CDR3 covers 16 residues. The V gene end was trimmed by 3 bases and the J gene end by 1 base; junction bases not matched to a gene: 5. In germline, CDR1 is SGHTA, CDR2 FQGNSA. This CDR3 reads CASSLDRIGTNEKLFF. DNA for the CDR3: TGTGCCAGCAGCTTGGACAGGATAGGAACTAATGAAAAACTGTTTTTT.

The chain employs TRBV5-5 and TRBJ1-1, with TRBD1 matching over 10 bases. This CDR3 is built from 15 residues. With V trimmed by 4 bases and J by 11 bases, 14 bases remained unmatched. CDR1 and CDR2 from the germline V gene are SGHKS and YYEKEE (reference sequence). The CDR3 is CASSPMGQGYRVAFF. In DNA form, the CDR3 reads TGTGCCAGCAGCCCGATGGGACAGGGGTATCGTGTGGCTTTCTTT.

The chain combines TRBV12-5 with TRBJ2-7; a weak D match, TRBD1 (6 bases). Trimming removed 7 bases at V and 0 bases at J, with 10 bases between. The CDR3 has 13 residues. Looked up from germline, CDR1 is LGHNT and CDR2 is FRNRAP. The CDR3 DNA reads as TGTGCTAGTGCCCGGACAGACTCCTACGAGCAGTACTTC. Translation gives CASARTDSYEQYF. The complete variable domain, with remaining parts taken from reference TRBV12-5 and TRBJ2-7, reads DARVTQTPRHKVTEMGQEVTMRCQPILGHNTVFWYRQTMMQGLELLAYFRNRAPLDDSGMPKDRFSAEMPDATLATLKIQPSEPRDSAVYFCASARTDSYEQYFGPGTRLTVT.

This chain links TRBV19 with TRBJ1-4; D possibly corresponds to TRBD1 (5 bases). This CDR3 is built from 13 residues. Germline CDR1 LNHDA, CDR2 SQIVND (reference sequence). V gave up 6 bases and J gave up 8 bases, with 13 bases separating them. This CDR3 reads CASRQRGVEKLFF. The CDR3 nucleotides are TGTGCCAGTAGGCAAAGGGGCGTAGAAAAACTGTTTTTT.

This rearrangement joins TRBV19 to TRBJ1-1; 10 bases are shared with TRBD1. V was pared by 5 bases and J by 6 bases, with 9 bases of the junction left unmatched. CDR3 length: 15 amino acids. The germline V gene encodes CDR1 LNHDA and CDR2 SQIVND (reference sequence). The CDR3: CASSLGQGVGAEAFF. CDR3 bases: TGTGCCAGTAGTCTAGGACAGGGGGTAGGAGCTGAAGCTTTCTTT.

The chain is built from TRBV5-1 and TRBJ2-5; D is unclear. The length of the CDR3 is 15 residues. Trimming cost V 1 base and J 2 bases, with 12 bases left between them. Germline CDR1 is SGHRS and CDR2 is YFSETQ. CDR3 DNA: TGCGCCAGCAGCTTGCAGGCTGGAAAACAAGAGACCCAGTACTTC. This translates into CASSLQAGKQETQYF.

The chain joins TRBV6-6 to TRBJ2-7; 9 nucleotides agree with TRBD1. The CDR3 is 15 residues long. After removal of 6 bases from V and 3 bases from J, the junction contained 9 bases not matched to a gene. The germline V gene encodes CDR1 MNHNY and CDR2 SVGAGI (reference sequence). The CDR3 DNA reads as TGTGCCAGCAGCCTGACAGGGGGTGATTTCTACGAGCAGTACTTC. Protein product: CASSLTGGDFYEQYF.

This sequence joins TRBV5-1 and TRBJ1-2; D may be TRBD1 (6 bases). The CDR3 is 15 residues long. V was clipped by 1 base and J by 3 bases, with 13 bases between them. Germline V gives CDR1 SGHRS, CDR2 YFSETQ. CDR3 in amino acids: CASSLTGMDYYGYTF. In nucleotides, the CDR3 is TGCGCCAGCAGCTTGACAGGGATGGATTACTATGGCTACACCTTC.

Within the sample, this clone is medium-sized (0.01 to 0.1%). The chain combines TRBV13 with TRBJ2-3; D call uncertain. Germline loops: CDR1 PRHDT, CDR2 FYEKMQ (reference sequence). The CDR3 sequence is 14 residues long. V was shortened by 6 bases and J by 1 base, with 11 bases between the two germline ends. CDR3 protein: CASSYIQGTDTQYF. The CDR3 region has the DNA TGTGCCAGCAGTTACATCCAGGGCACAGATACGCAGTATTTT. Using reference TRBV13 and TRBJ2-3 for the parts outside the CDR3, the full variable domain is AAGVIQSPRHLIKEKRETATLKCYPIPRHDTVYWYQQGPGQDPQFLISFYEKMQSDKGSIPDRFSAQQFSDYHSELNMSSLELGDSALYFCASSYIQGTDTQYFGPGTRLTVL.

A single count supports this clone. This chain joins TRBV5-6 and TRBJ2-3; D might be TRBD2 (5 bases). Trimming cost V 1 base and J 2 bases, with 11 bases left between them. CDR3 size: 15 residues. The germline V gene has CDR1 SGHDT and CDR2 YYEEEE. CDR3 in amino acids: CASSLLLGDTDTQYF. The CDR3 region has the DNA TGTGCCAGCAGCTTGTTGTTGGGAGACACAGATACGCAGTATTTT.

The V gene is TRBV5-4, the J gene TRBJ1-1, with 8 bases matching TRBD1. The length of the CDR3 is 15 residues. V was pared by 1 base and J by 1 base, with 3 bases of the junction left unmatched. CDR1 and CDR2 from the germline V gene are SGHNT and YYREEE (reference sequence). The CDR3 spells CASSLRTGRNTEAFF. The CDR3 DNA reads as TGTGCCAGCAGCTTGCGGACAGGGAGGAACACTGAAGCTTTCTTT.

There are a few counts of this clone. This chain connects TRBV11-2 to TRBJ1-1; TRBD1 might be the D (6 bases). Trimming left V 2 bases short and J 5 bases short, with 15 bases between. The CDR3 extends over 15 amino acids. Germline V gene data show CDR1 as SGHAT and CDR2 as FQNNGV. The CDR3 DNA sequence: TGTGCCAGCAGCTTATGGCAAGAGGGGGGGACTGAAGCTTTCTTT. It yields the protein CASSLWQEGGTEAFF.